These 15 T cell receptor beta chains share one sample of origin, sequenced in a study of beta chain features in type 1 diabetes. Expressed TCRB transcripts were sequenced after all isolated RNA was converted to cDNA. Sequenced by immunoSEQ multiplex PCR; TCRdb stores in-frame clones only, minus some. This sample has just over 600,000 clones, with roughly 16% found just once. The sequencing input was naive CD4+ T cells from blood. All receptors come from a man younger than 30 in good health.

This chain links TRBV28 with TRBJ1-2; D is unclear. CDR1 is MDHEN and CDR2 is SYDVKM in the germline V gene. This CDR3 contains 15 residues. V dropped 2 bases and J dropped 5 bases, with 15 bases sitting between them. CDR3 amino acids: CASSLGSASPYGYTF. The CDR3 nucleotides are TGTGCCAGCAGTTTAGGCAGCGCTTCCCCTTATGGCTACACCTTC.

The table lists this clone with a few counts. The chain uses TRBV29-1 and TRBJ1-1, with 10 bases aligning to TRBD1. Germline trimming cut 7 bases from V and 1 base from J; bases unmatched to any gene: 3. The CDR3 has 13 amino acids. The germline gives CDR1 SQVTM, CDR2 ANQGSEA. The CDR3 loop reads CSADRGPNTEAFF. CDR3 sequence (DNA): TGCAGCGCTGACAGGGGGCCGAACACTGAAGCTTTCTTT. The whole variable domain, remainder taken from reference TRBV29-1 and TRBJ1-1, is SAVISQKPSRDICQRGTSLTIQCQVDSQVTMMFWYRQQPGQSLTLIATANQGSEATYESGFVIDKFPISRPNLTFSTLTVSNMSPEDSSIYLCSADRGPNTEAFFGQGTRLTVV.

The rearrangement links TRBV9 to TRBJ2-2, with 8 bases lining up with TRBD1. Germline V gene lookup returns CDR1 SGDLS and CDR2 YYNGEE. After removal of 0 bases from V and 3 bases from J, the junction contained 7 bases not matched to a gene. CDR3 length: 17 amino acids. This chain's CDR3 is CASSVGGQGIDTGELFF. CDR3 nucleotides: TGTGCCAGCAGCGTAGGTGGACAGGGTATTGACACCGGGGAGCTGTTTTTT.

CDR3 coding DNA: TGTGCCAGCAGCTTACGCGGGGAGACCCAGTACTTC. Its translation is CASSLRGETQYF. The V call is TRBV5-6, the J call TRBJ2-5; possible D gene TRBD2, 5 bases. The V end was cut by 2 bases, the J end by 5 bases, with 7 bases between. This CDR3 spans 12 amino acids. Per the germline V gene, CDR1 is SGHDT and CDR2 is YYEEEE.

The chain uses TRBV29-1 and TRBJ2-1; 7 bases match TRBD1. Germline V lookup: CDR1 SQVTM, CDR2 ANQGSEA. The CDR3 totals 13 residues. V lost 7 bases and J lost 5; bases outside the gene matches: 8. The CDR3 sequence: CSAHRGSDNEQFF. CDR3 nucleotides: TGCAGCGCTCACAGGGGATCGGACAATGAGCAGTTCTTC.

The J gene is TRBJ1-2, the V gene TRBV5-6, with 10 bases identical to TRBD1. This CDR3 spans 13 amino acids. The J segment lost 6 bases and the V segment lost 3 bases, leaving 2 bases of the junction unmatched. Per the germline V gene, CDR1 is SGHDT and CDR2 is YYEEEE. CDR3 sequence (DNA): TGTGCCAGCAGCTCTGACAGGGGGCATGGCTACACCTTC. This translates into CASSSDRGHGYTF.

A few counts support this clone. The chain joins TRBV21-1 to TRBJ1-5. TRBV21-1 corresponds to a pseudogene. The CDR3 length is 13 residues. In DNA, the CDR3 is TGTGCCAGCAGCAAATCTAAAGGACAGCCCCAGCATTTT. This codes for CASSKSKGQPQHF.

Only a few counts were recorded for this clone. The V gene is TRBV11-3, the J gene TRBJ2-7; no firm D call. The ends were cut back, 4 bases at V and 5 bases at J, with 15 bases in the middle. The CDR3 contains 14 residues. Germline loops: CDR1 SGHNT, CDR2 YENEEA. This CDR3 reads CASSSSKNVDEQYF. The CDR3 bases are TGTGCCAGCAGCTCTTCCAAGAACGTAGACGAGCAGTACTTC.

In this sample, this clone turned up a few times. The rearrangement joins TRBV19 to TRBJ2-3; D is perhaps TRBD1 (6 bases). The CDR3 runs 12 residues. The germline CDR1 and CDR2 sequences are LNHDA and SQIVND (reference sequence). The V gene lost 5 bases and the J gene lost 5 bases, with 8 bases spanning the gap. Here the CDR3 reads CASSYREDTQYF. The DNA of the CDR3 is TGTGCCAGTAGTTACAGGGAAGATACGCAGTATTTT. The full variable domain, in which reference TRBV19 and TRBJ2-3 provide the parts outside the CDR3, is DGGITQSPKYLFRKEGQNVTLSCEQNLNHDAMYWYRQDPGQGLRLIYYSQIVNDFQKGDIAEGYSVSREKKESFPLTVTSAQKNPTAFYLCASSYREDTQYFGPGTRLTVL.

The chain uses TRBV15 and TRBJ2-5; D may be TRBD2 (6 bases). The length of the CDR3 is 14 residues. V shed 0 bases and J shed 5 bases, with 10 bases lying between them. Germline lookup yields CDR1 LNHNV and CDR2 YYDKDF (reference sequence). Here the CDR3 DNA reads TGTGCCACCAGCAGAGATCGCGGGGCGGAGACCCAGTACTTC. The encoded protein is CATSRDRGAETQYF.

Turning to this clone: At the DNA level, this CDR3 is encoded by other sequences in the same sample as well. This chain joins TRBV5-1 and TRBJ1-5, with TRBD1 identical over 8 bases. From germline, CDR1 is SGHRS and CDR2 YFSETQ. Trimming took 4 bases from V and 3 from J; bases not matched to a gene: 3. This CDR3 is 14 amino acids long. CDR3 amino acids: CASSPDRANQPQHF. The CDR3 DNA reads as TGCGCCAGCAGCCCGGACAGGGCCAATCAGCCCCAGCATTTT.

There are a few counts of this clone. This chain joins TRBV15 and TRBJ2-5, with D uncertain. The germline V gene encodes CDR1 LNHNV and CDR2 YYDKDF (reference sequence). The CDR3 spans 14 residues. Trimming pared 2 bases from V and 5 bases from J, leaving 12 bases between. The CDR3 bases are TGTGCCACCAGCAGATTAGACCTGCTGGAGACCCAGTACTTC. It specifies CATSRLDLLETQYF.

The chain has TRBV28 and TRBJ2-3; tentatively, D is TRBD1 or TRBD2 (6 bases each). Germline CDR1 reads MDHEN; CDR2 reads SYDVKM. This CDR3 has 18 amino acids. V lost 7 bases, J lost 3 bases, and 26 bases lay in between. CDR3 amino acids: CASTLWPWRKGGTDTQYF. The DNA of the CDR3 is TGTGCCAGCACCCTTTGGCCGTGGCGGAAAGGGGGGACAGATACGCAGTATTTT.

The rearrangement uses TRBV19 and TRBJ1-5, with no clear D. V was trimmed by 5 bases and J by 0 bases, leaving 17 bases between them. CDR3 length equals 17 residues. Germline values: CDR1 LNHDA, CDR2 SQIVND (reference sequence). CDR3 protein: CASSVAVYLYSNQPQHF. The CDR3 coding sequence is TGTGCCAGTAGTGTAGCTGTCTATCTCTATAGCAATCAGCCCCAGCATTTT.

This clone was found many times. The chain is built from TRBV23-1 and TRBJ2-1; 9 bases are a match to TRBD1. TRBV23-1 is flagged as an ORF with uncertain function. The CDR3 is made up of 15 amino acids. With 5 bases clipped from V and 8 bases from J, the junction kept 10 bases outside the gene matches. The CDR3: CASSYPGQGFDEQFF. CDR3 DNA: TGCGCCAGCAGTTATCCGGGACAGGGCTTCGATGAGCAGTTCTTC.